The 23 T cell receptor beta chains in this list originate from one sample, sequenced in a study of blood T cell repertoires in COVID-19. The table came from immunoSEQ multiplex PCR; TCRdb's copy has only in-frame clones and leaves some out. The sample includes approximately 60,000 clones, over 75% of them seen just once. Material: peripheral blood. The origin of the receptors is a man aged 60 to 69 with acute or convalescent COVID-19.

The chain carries TRBV29-1 and TRBJ2-2, with TRBD2 as a possible D gene (5 bases). This CDR3 contains 11 residues. The V and J ends lost 6 bases and 6 bases respectively, with 8 bases between them. Germline V gives CDR1 SQVTM, CDR2 ANQGSEA. The chain's CDR3 is CSVTSSGELFF. The CDR3, as DNA: TGCAGCGTAACTAGTTCCGGGGAGCTGTTTTTT.

The V gene is TRBV30, the J gene TRBJ2-7; 8 positions agree with TRBD2. CDR1 and CDR2 from the germline V gene are GTSNPN and SVGIG (reference sequence). The trim removed 5 bases at V and 3 bases at J, leaving 3 bases unmatched. The CDR3 totals 12 residues. CDR3 loop: CAWAGGVYEQYF. The CDR3 DNA reads as TGTGCCTGGGCCGGGGGGGTCTACGAGCAGTACTTC. The entire variable domain, with the rest obtained from reference TRBV30 and TRBJ2-7, is as follows: SQTIHQWPATLVQPVGSPLSLECTVEGTSNPNLYWYRQAAGRGLQLLFYSVGIGQISSEVPQNLSASRPQDRQFILSSKKLLLSDSGFYLCAWAGGVYEQYFGPGTRLTVT.

This clone was found once. V and J are TRBV6-1 and TRBJ1-1, with no clear D. Germline V gives CDR1 MNHNS, CDR2 SASEGT. This CDR3 region has 16 residues. Trimming removed 2 bases at V and 1 base at J, with 14 bases between. The CDR3 nucleotides read TGTGCCAGCAGTGAAAATTCGGGGTGGAGGAACACTGAAGCTTTCTTT. Residues: CASSENSGWRNTEAFF.

This clone showed up just once. The V and J genes are TRBV5-1 and TRBJ2-3, with 12 bases lining up with TRBD2. Per the germline V gene, CDR1 is SGHRS and CDR2 is YFSETQ. The junction had 5 bases not matched to a gene; V was cut back by 1 base and J by 5 bases. The CDR3 length is 16 residues. The CDR3 region is CASSLPTSGGGDTQYF. CDR3 nucleotide sequence: TGCGCCAGCAGCTTGCCGACTAGCGGGGGAGGAGATACGCAGTATTTT.

This chain uses TRBV7-9 with TRBJ2-7, with D possibly TRBD2 on 6 matching bases. This CDR3 is 17 amino acids long. Germline loops: CDR1 SEHNR, CDR2 FQNEAQ (reference sequence). V was clipped by 0 bases and J by 4 bases, with 19 bases between them. The CDR3 loop reads CASSLAFGLRDSYEQYF. CDR3 nucleotides: TGTGCCAGCAGCTTAGCGTTTGGATTGCGGGATTCGTACGAGCAGTACTTC.

The chain joins TRBV24-1 to TRBJ2-1; 7 bases are a match to TRBD2. Germline lookup yields CDR1 KGHDR and CDR2 SFDVKD. Germline trimming cut 6 bases from V and 8 bases from J; bases unmatched to any gene: 9. The CDR3 consists of 14 residues. The CDR3 coding sequence is TGTGCCACCAGTACCCCCGGGGAGGGGCATGAGCAGTTCTTC. It yields the protein CATSTPGEGHEQFF.

The chain uses TRBV5-5 and TRBJ2-1; 7 nucleotides match TRBD1. The germline V gene encodes CDR1 SGHKS and CDR2 YYEKEE (reference sequence). With 5 bases clipped from V and 0 bases from J, the junction kept 8 bases outside the gene matches. The CDR3 length is 16 residues. CDR3 protein: CASRGQVGSSYNEQFF. In nucleotides, the CDR3 is TGTGCCAGCAGAGGACAGGTCGGAAGCTCCTACAATGAGCAGTTCTTC.

This chain connects TRBV5-1 to TRBJ2-3; the D is unclear. The V gene's germline CDR1 is SGHRS and CDR2 YFSETQ. The CDR3 has 14 residues. Deletions cut 0 bases from V and 6 bases from J, with 11 bases between. The CDR3 sequence is CASSLDSFGDTQYF. The CDR3, as DNA: TGCGCCAGCAGCTTGGACTCGTTCGGGGATACGCAGTATTTT.

This clone was recorded only once. The chain joins TRBV11-2 to TRBJ1-2; a weak D match, TRBD1 (5 bases). The germline V and J ends were trimmed by 4 bases and 3 bases, with 12 bases remaining between them. CDR3 size: 14 residues. Germline CDR1 and CDR2: SGHAT and FQNNGV. The CDR3 loop is CASSSLGGYYGYTF. The CDR3 coding sequence is TGTGCCAGCAGCTCCCTCGGGGGGTACTATGGCTACACCTTC.

This clone was detected ten times or more. This chain uses TRBV6-1 with TRBJ2-7; maybe TRBD1 (5 bases). Per germline, CDR1 MNHNS and CDR2 SASEGT. V gave up 3 bases and J gave up 5 bases, with 8 bases separating them. The CDR3 is 12 residues long. CDR3 nucleotide sequence: TGTGCCAGCAGTGACAGGGTTGACGAGCAGTACTTC. Translated, it gives CASSDRVDEQYF.

The J gene is TRBJ1-1, the V gene TRBV19, with a weak D call TRBD1 (6 bases). Trimming cost V 3 bases and J 2 bases, with 13 bases left between them. The CDR3 contains 15 residues. Looked up from germline, CDR1 is LNHDA and CDR2 is SQIVND (reference sequence). CDR3 region: CASSILGAPNTEAFF. In DNA, the CDR3 is TGTGCCAGTAGTATTTTGGGGGCCCCAAACACTGAAGCTTTCTTT.

A single count supports this clone. The rearrangement joins TRBV5-5 to TRBJ1-2, with D possibly matching TRBD1 (5 bases). CDR3 size: 14 residues. V was cut by 0 bases and J by 6 bases, with 12 bases left in between. The germline V gene has CDR1 SGHKS and CDR2 YYEKEE (reference sequence). The DNA of the CDR3 is TGTGCCAGCAGCTTGGAGGCACCGGGGGATGGCTACACCTTC. It is translated as CASSLEAPGDGYTF.

V usage is TRBV18 and J usage is TRBJ2-6; 7 positions agree with TRBD1. CDR3 length equals 15 residues. Looked up from germline, CDR1 is KGHSH and CDR2 is LQKENI. V gave up 4 bases and J gave up 3 bases; unmatched junction bases: 3. CDR3 coding DNA: TGTGCCAGCTCACGTGGGACAGATGGGGCCAACGTCCTGACTTTC. Its protein product is CASSRGTDGANVLTF.

This chain uses TRBV6-2 or TRBV6-3 with TRBJ2-4; 12 bases map to TRBD1. The CDR3 is 20 residues long. Germline assignment: CDR1 MNHEY and CDR2 SVGEGT. Trimming at V came to 2 bases and at J to 0 bases, leaving 11 bases not matched to a gene. CDR3 sequence (DNA): TGTGCCAGCAGTTACAAAACGGGACAGGGGGCTCGGATAGCCAAAAACATTCAGTACTTC. This sequence encodes CASSYKTGQGARIAKNIQYF.

The chain combines TRBV11-3 with TRBJ2-1; possible D gene TRBD2, 6 bases. V lost 2 bases to trimming and J lost 6 bases, with 11 bases between them. The length of the CDR3 is 14 residues. Germline assignment: CDR1 SGHNT and CDR2 YENEEA. Written as DNA, the CDR3 is TGTGCCAGCAGCTTACCTGGAGGGGCCAATGAGCAGTTCTTC. Amino acids: CASSLPGGANEQFF. Full variable domain (remainder filled in from reference TRBV11-3 and TRBJ2-1): EAGVVQSPRYKIIEKKQPVAFWCNPISGHNTLYWYLQNLGQGPELLIRYENEEAVDDSQLPKDRFSAERLKGVDSTLKIQPAELGDSAVYLCASSLPGGANEQFFGPGTRLTVL.

The sample holds a few counts of this clone. V and J are TRBV28 and TRBJ1-6; D perhaps matches TRBD1 (6 bases). Germline values: CDR1 MDHEN, CDR2 SYDVKM. V gave up 6 bases and J gave up 7 bases, with 13 bases separating them. The CDR3 consists of 14 residues. The CDR3, as DNA: TGTGCCAGCAGCCTAACAGGGAAGAATTCACCCCTCCACTTT. Translation: CASSLTGKNSPLHF.

The genes are TRBV6-5 and TRBJ2-2; D is unclear. Deletions cut 6 bases from V and 1 base from J, with 12 bases between. The CDR3 sequence is 15 residues long. The germline V gene encodes CDR1 MNHEY and CDR2 SVGAGI. CDR3 DNA: TGTGCCAGCAGAGTCGACTCCCTGAACACCGGGGAGCTGTTTTTT. Its protein product is CASRVDSLNTGELFF.

The rearrangement links TRBV18 to TRBJ2-3, with 11 bases identical to TRBD2. The germline gives CDR1 KGHSH, CDR2 LQKENI. This CDR3 contains 16 residues. With V trimmed by 3 bases and J by 3 bases, 5 bases remained unmatched. The CDR3, as DNA: TGTGCCAGCTCACCGCGGACTAGCGGGCTAACAGATACGCAGTATTTT. Residues: CASSPRTSGLTDTQYF.

This clone was observed a handful of times. The chain combines TRBV7-3 with TRBJ2-5, with D possibly TRBD1 on 5 matching bases. The CDR3 is 13 amino acids. Germline V gene lookup returns CDR1 SGHTA and CDR2 FQGTGA. V was trimmed by 4 bases and J by 0 bases, leaving 6 bases between them. The chain's CDR3 is CASSSTDQETQYF. CDR3 nucleotides: TGTGCCAGCAGCTCGACAGACCAAGAGACCCAGTACTTC.

This clone was found a few times. The rearrangement uses TRBV11-3 and TRBJ2-1; a weak D match, TRBD2 (5 bases). Trimming took off 2 bases at V and 4 bases at J, with 6 bases between the two ends. This CDR3 is 13 amino acids long. Germline values: CDR1 SGHNT, CDR2 YENEEA. The CDR3 spells CASSLRGYNEQFF. CDR3 DNA sequence: TGTGCCAGCAGCTTACGGGGTTACAATGAGCAGTTCTTC.

V usage is TRBV6-2 or TRBV6-3 and J usage is TRBJ2-1, with 13 bases fitting TRBD2. V lost 5 bases and J lost 0; bases outside the gene matches: 10. Germline loops: CDR1 MNHEY, CDR2 SVGEGT. This CDR3 has 19 amino acids. CDR3 bases: TGTGCCAGCAGTGCCGGGACTAGCGGGGCCCCCAGCTCCTACAATGAGCAGTTCTTC. This gives the protein CASSAGTSGAPSSYNEQFF.

V gene TRBV2 combines with J gene TRBJ2-2, with 12 bases identical to TRBD1. J gave up 4 bases and V 3 bases, and 3 bases lay outside the gene matches. Germline V gene sequence: CDR1 SNHLY, CDR2 FYNNEI. The CDR3 loop spans 16 amino acids. CDR3 amino acids: CASSEGQGASTGELFF. In nucleotides, the CDR3 is TGTGCCAGCAGTGAGGGACAGGGGGCGAGCACCGGGGAGCTGTTTTTT.

By frequency in the sample, this clone is medium-sized. J is TRBJ2-7 and V is TRBV7-2; 8 positions agree with TRBD1. The V segment lost 5 bases and the J segment 3 bases; nucleotides outside the gene matches: 6. The CDR3 consists of 14 residues. Germline loops: CDR1 SGHTA, CDR2 FQGNSA. CDR3 loop: CASSTRQGNYEQYF. CDR3 nucleotides: TGTGCCAGCAGCACCCGACAGGGGAACTACGAGCAGTACTTC.